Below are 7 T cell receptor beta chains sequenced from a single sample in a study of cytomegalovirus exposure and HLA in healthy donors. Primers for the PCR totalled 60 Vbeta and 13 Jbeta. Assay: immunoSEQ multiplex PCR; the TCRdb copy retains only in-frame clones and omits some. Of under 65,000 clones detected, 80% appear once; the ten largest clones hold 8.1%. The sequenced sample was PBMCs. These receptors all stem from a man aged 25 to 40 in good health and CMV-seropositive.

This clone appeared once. The CDR3 sequence is CASSLAPGQETQYF. The DNA of the CDR3 is TGCGCCAGCAGCTTGGCTCCGGGTCAAGAGACCCAGTACTTC. The chain combines TRBV5-1 with TRBJ2-5; no clear D gene. This CDR3 has 14 residues. Trimming pared 0 bases from V and 2 bases from J, leaving 8 bases between. Germline lookup yields CDR1 SGHRS and CDR2 YFSETQ. Looking up the rest from reference TRBV5-1 and TRBJ2-5 gives the full variable domain: KAGVTQTPRYLIKTRGQQVTLSCSPISGHRSVSWYQQTPGQGLQFLFEYFSETQRNKGNFPGRFSGRQFSNSRSEMNVSTLELGDSALYLCASSLAPGQETQYFGPGTRLLVL.

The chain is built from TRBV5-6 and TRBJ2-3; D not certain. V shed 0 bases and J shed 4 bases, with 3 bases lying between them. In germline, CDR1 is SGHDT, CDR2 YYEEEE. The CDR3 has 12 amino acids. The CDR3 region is CASSLGADTQYF. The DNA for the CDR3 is TGTGCCAGCAGCTTGGGAGCAGATACGCAGTATTTT.

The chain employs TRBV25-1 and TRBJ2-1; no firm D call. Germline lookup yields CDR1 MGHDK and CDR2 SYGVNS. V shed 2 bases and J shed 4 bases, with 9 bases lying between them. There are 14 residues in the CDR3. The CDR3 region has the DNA TGTGCCAGCAGTGAACTAGGCCTGTACAATGAGCAGTTCTTC. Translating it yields CASSELGLYNEQFF. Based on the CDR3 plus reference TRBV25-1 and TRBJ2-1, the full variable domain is EADIYQTPRYLVIGTGKKITLECSQTMGHDKMYWYQQDPGMELHLIHYSYGVNSTEKGDLSSESTVSRIRTEHFPLTLESARPSHTSQYLCASSELGLYNEQFFGPGTRLTVL.

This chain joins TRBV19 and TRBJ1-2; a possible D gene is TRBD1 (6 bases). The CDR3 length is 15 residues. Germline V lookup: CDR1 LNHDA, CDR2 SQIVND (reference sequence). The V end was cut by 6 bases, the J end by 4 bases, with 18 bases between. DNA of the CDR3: TGTGCCAGTAGGGGAGCCAACAGGGAAGGCTATGGCTACACCTTC. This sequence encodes CASRGANREGYGYTF.

In DNA, the CDR3 is TGTGCCAGCAGCCCACAGGGGGCGGGGAGTCAGCCCCAGCATTTT. It yields the protein CASSPQGAGSQPQHF. The chain links TRBV5-6 to TRBJ1-5; the match to TRBD1 covers 9 bases. The CDR3 sequence is 15 residues long. Germline lookup yields CDR1 SGHDT and CDR2 YYEEEE. Trimming took 4 bases from V and 6 from J; bases not matched to a gene: 8.

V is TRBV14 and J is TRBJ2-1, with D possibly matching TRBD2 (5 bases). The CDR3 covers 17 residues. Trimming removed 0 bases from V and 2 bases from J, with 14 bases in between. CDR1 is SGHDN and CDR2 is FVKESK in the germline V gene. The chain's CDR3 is CASSQDLGLGPYNEQFF. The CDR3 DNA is TGTGCCAGCAGCCAAGATCTCGGACTGGGTCCCTACAATGAGCAGTTCTTC.

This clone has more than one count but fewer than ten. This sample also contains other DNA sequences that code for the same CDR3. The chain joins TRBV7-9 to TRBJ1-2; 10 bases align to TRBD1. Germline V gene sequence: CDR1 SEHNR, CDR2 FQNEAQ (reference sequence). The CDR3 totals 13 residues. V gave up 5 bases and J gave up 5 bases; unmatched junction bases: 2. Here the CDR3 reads CASSPGQGYGYTF. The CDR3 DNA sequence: TGTGCCAGCAGCCCGGGACAGGGGTATGGCTACACCTTC.